This note documents a single T cell receptor beta chain sequence. These data belong to a study of CD8 T cells in Susac syndrome. Random-hexamer reverse transcription was applied to about 0.45 to 1 ug RNA. TCRdb reanalysed the immunoSEQ multiplex PCR reads using MiXCR and keeps one entry per CDR3 protein. The sample consists of some 300,000 distinct CDR3 sequences, 80% to 90% of them appearing once. Germline assignment: CDR1 SGHVS and CDR2 FNYEAQ. V dropped 0 bases and J dropped 1; count of bases not matched to a gene: 6. The CDR3 is 17 amino acids. Sequenced material: CD8+ T cells from PBMCs. This TCR was recovered from a human donor with multiple sclerosis. The chain is built from TRBV7-6 and TRBJ2-1; 7 positions match TRBD2. For the CDR3, the DNA is TGTGCCAGCAGCTTAGCATTCTCAGCGGGGTCCTACAATGAGCAGTTCTTC. Protein product: CASSLAFSAGSYNEQFF. The full variable domain, its missing parts supplied by reference TRBV7-6 and TRBJ2-1, is GAGVSQSPRYKVTKRGQDVALRCDPISGHVSLYWYRQALGQGPEFLTYFNYEAQQDKSGLPNDRFSAERPEGSISTLTIQRTEQRDSAMYRCASSLAFSAGSYNEQFFGPGTRLTVL.